This T cell receptor beta chain appears in the sequencing data of a study of T cells in narcolepsy. Background on the study: Enrolled donors included narcolepsy type 1 or type 2 patients and healthy controls.

Study conclusions and caveats: Autoreactive HCRT-specific and TRIB2-specific clonotypes were marked in same-patient CSF-versus-blood CD4+ comparisons.

In the case of this clone: Its antigen is still unknown.

The CDR3 runs 15 residues. Germline V lookup: CDR1 SEHNR, CDR2 FQNEAQ (reference sequence). V lost 5 bases and J 3 bases, leaving 14 bases between the germline ends. Assay: immunoSEQ multiplex PCR; the TCRdb copy retains only in-frame clones and omits some. The sample has 36,000 or so clones, about nine tenths seen once. This clonotype was sampled from a human donor with narcolepsy. This chain connects TRBV7-9 to TRBJ2-1; D is possibly TRBD2 (5 bases). Sequenced material: CD45RA- memory CD4+ T cells from PBMCs. The CDR3: CASSPPGSGYNEQFF. The DNA for the CDR3 is TGTGCCAGCAGCCCCCCGGGGAGTGGCTACAATGAGCAGTTCTTC.